This T cell receptor beta chain was observed in a study of Ad26.COV2.S vaccination and SARS-CoV-2 variants. Study overall: Once, or twice with 56 days between doses, Ad26.COV2.S was given intramuscularly.

Only in-frame clones appear in the TCRdb table, and some are missing; sequencing was by immunoSEQ multiplex PCR. The sample lists hundreds of thousands of clones; approximately 86% were seen once. The germline V gene has CDR1 KGHSH and CDR2 LQKENI. The length of the CDR3 is 17 residues. Trimming removed 2 bases from V and 2 bases from J, with 15 bases in between. Study results and limitations: Spike-specific TCR breadth was greater in vaccine than placebo recipients.

Of note for this clone: Its antigen is still unknown.

Treatment indicated: 15 to 20 received Ad26.COV2.S at low or high dose, single or two shots; 5 received placebo; per-sample allocation not given. The investigators took samples on day 63 after the first vaccine or placebo injection. The chain couples TRBV18 to TRBJ2-2; TRBD1 might be the D (6 bases). The TCR was taken from a person aged 18-60 years who received the Ad26.COV2.S COVID-19 vaccine or a placebo. Sample: peripheral blood, taken in a trial of Ad26.COV2.S vaccine versus placebo. The DNA of the CDR3 is TGTGCCAGCTCACCATTGGGGGCACAGCTCAACACCGGGGAGCTGTTTTTT. As protein: CASSPLGAQLNTGELFF.